Listed here are 17 T cell receptor beta chains from one sample, sequenced in a study of T cells in tuberculosis. After thawing and overnight rest, PBMC were stained with GMM-loaded CD1B tetramer, viability dye and anti-CD3 for sorting. The CD1B tetramers carried C32 glucose monomycolate purified from Rhodococcus equi. Libraries were prepared by immunoSEQ multiplex PCR; TCRdb keeps only in-frame clonotypes and omits some of them. The profile covers tens of thousands of clones, with approximately 91% appearing a single time and less than 2.5% taken by the ten largest. Source material: CD1b-GMM tetramer-negative cells sorted from PBMCs. The receptors stem from an adult woman with latent tuberculosis.

V gene TRBV29-1 combines with J gene TRBJ1-4; D is perhaps TRBD1 (6 bases). This CDR3 has 14 residues. Germline values: CDR1 SQVTM, CDR2 ANQGSEA. V lost 5 bases and J lost 8, with 18 bases in between. Here the CDR3 reads CSVSQGIGREKLFF. DNA of the CDR3: TGCAGCGTTTCACAGGGAATCGGCCGGGAAAAACTGTTTTTT.

V gene TRBV5-1 combines with J gene TRBJ1-1; possibly TRBD1 for D (5 bases). V gave up 1 base and J gave up 0 bases, with 13 bases separating them. Germline values: CDR1 SGHRS, CDR2 YFSETQ. The CDR3 totals 16 residues. The CDR3 bases are TGCGCCAGCAGCTTGAAAGGGGTCCGGATGAACACTGAAGCTTTCTTT. Amino acid sequence: CASSLKGVRMNTEAFF.

The chain combines TRBV2 with TRBJ1-3, with D possibly being TRBD1 (6 bases). This CDR3 region has 14 residues. Germline CDR1 and CDR2: SNHLY and FYNNEI. Trimming took 3 bases from V and 3 from J, leaving 9 bases between them. CDR3 region: CASSDWTVGNTIYF. CDR3 nucleotide sequence: TGTGCCAGCAGTGACTGGACAGTTGGAAACACCATATATTTT.

The rearrangement joins TRBV7-3 to TRBJ2-1, with 7 bases aligning to TRBD2. With V trimmed by 4 bases and J by 4 bases, 7 bases remained unmatched. CDR1 SGHTA and CDR2 FQGTGA come from the germline V gene. The CDR3 covers 15 residues. The CDR3 sequence: CASSSSIGGYNEQFF. CDR3 DNA sequence: TGTGCCAGCAGCTCTTCGATCGGGGGGTACAATGAGCAGTTCTTC.

V gene TRBV5-4 combines with J gene TRBJ1-1, with 8 bases that match TRBD1. The germline gives CDR1 SGHNT, CDR2 YYREEE (reference sequence). The V gene end was trimmed by 4 bases and the J gene end by 7 bases; junction bases not matched to a gene: 9. This CDR3 contains 14 residues. The CDR3 loop reads CASSRWTGIGEAFF. The DNA of the CDR3 is TGTGCCAGCAGCAGATGGACAGGGATCGGTGAAGCTTTCTTT.

V gene TRBV13 combines with J gene TRBJ1-6; D perhaps matches TRBD1 (5 bases). The V gene lost 4 bases and the J gene lost 1 base, with 11 bases spanning the gap. From germline, CDR1 is PRHDT and CDR2 FYEKMQ (reference sequence). The CDR3 has 16 residues. The CDR3 coding sequence is TGTGCCAGCAGCTCCTCCAGGGAATCCTATAATTCACCCCTCCACTTT. Amino acid sequence: CASSSSRESYNSPLHF.

J is TRBJ1-1 and V is TRBV30; D remains ambiguous. V dropped 0 bases and J dropped 5 bases, with 7 bases sitting between them. This CDR3 region has 12 residues. Germline loops: CDR1 GTSNPN, CDR2 SVGIG (reference sequence). CDR3 in DNA: TGTGCCTGGAGTGTGGCGGGGACTGAAGCTTTCTTT. This translates into CAWSVAGTEAFF.

This clone is a singleton in its sample. The rearrangement uses TRBV2 and TRBJ2-3; D is undetermined. Germline V gene lookup returns CDR1 SNHLY and CDR2 FYNNEI. This CDR3 is 14 amino acids long. V lost 3 bases to trimming and J lost 5 bases, with 12 bases between them. The CDR3 loop is CASSDDLDVDTQYF. CDR3 DNA sequence: TGTGCCAGCAGTGATGATCTAGATGTAGATACGCAGTATTTT.

The V gene is TRBV6-5, the J gene TRBJ1-1; 7 positions agree with TRBD1. J gave up 4 bases and V 2 bases, and 7 bases lay outside the gene matches. Germline CDR1 is MNHEY and CDR2 is SVGAGI. The CDR3 consists of 15 residues. CDR3 DNA: TGTGCCAGCAGTTACGCCCAGGGGGTAGGCACTGAAGCTTTCTTT. This gives the protein CASSYAQGVGTEAFF.

V and J are TRBV5-1 and TRBJ2-7; 10 nucleotides match TRBD2. Per the germline V gene, CDR1 is SGHRS and CDR2 is YFSETQ. J gave up 2 bases and V 6 bases, and 8 bases lay outside the gene matches. The CDR3 is 15 amino acids. CDR3 protein: CASTLTAGGTYEQYF. The DNA of the CDR3 is TGCGCCAGCACTCTGACAGCGGGGGGGACCTACGAGCAGTACTTC.

This clone was observed a single time. The V and J genes are TRBV19 and TRBJ2-7, with TRBD2 as a possible D gene (6 bases). CDR1 and CDR2 from the germline V gene are LNHDA and SQIVND (reference sequence). The V end lost 5 bases, the J end lost 4 bases, and 9 bases lay between the germline ends. The CDR3 length is 12 residues. The DNA for the CDR3 is TGTGCCAGTAGTCCTGGGACTTACGAGCAGTACTTC. This sequence encodes CASSPGTYEQYF.

This clone came up once. DNA of the CDR3: TGTGCCAGCAGTGACGGGGCAGGAACCTATGGCTACACCTTC. The encoded protein is CASSDGAGTYGYTF. The chain employs TRBV6-4 and TRBJ1-2, with D tentatively TRBD1 (5 bases). The CDR3 spans 14 residues. In germline, CDR1 is MRHNA, CDR2 SNTAGT. Trimming took 2 bases from V and 4 from J, leaving 11 bases between them.

The chain recombines TRBV6-1 with TRBJ2-5; TRBD1 agrees at 9 bases. The DNA matches TRBJ2-7 better at its end, which makes the J call doubtful. The CDR3 runs to 13 residues. From germline, CDR1 is MNHNS and CDR2 SASEGT. The CDR3 DNA sequence: TGTGCCAGCACTGGGACAGGGCCCTACGAGCAGTACTTC. This encodes CASTGTGPYEQYF.

The chain links TRBV9 to TRBJ2-2, with 7 bases that match TRBD1. The CDR3 sequence is 15 residues long. With 2 bases clipped from V and 0 bases from J, the junction kept 1 base outside the gene matches. Germline assignment: CDR1 SGDLS and CDR2 YYNGEE. The CDR3 loop reads CASSVQGANTGELFF. The CDR3 coding sequence is TGTGCCAGCAGCGTTCAGGGGGCGAACACCGGGGAGCTGTTTTTT.

The genes are TRBV28 and TRBJ1-4, with 7 bases matching TRBD1. This CDR3 has 14 amino acids. J was trimmed by 8 bases and V by 4 bases; bases with no gene match: 7. Germline CDR1 MDHEN, CDR2 SYDVKM. CDR3 coding DNA: TGTGCCAGCAGTTCGCTGACAGGGTACGAAAAACTGTTTTTT. This codes for CASSSLTGYEKLFF.

The chain is built from TRBV19 and TRBJ2-1; 9 nucleotides align to TRBD2. This CDR3 spans 14 amino acids. V shed 7 bases and J 6 bases; nucleotides not matched to a gene: 7. CDR1 and CDR2 from the germline V gene are LNHDA and SQIVND (reference sequence). The CDR3 is CASMGERGVNEQFF. The DNA of the CDR3 is TGTGCCAGTATGGGGGAGCGGGGGGTCAATGAGCAGTTCTTC.

The chain carries TRBV10-3 and TRBJ1-2; unclear D gene. This CDR3 is 13 amino acids long. Germline CDR1 ENHRY, CDR2 SYGVKD. V was trimmed by 5 bases and J by 4 bases, leaving 11 bases between them. CDR3 DNA: TGTGCCATCAGTCGGGAGCAGAGCTATGGCTACACCTTC. It yields the protein CAISREQSYGYTF.